The 10 T cell receptor beta chains below all came from one sample that was sequenced in a study of blood T cells in healthy people across ages. A sample-barcoded 5' primer and a J-beta primer mix were used in a second PCR of about 7 to 12 cycles. TCRdb re-called the 5' RACE reads with MiXCR, one entry per CDR3 protein. The table records some 1.8 million distinct CDR3 sequences, around 42% of them present only once. Sample: blood. The source is a human donor in good health.

The chain has TRBV15 and TRBJ1-2, with D unclear. The germline V gene encodes CDR1 LNHNV and CDR2 YYDKDF (reference sequence). The CDR3 consists of 17 residues. Between the trimmed V and J ends, which lost 2 bases and 4 bases, there was a span of 20 bases. Written as DNA, the CDR3 is TGTGCCACCAGCAGATCCCCATACTCGACGGTCACCTATGGCTACACCTTC. Its translation: CATSRSPYSTVTYGYTF.

This rearrangement joins TRBV25-1 to TRBJ1-2, with D perhaps TRBD1 (5 bases). CDR1 is MGHDK and CDR2 is SYGVNS in the germline V gene. V was cut by 1 base and J by 3 bases, with 9 bases left in between. The CDR3 has 14 residues. This chain's CDR3 is CASSESGGDYGYTF. The CDR3 DNA follows: TGTGCCAGCAGTGAATCTGGGGGGGACTATGGCTACACCTTC.

The genes are TRBV24-1 and TRBJ1-1; D remains ambiguous. The CDR3 contains 13 residues. Germline V gives CDR1 KGHDR, CDR2 SFDVKD. Trimming took off 4 bases at V and 6 bases at J, with 11 bases between the two ends. The CDR3 sequence: CATSEATKSEAFF. CDR3 DNA: TGTGCCACCAGTGAGGCTACAAAGTCTGAAGCTTTCTTT.

The rearrangement uses TRBV12-3 or TRBV12-4 and TRBJ2-7; no firm D call. The CDR3 covers 14 residues. Trimming shortened V by 5 bases and J by 5 bases, and 16 bases separated the two germline ends. The CDR3 nucleotides are TGTGCCAGCAGTCCAAACCGGGTCGCCAACGAGCAGTACTTC. Its protein is CASSPNRVANEQYF.

This clonotype was found a few times. The chain couples TRBV2 to TRBJ2-4; TRBD2 matches at 10 bases. Germline V lookup: CDR1 SNHLY, CDR2 FYNNEI. This CDR3 region has 14 residues. The V segment lost 4 bases and the J segment 9 bases; nucleotides outside the gene matches: 6. CDR3 DNA sequence: TGTGCCAGCAGTGCCAGCGGGGGGGCAGGCATTCAGTACTTC. Amino acids: CASSASGGAGIQYF.

The genes are TRBV12-3 or TRBV12-4 and TRBJ1-2; 7 nucleotides agree with TRBD1. Trimming took 7 bases from V and 6 from J; bases not matched to a gene: 14. The CDR3 is made up of 15 amino acids. The CDR3 sequence is CASKIIGGVGDGYTF. The CDR3 coding sequence is TGTGCCAGCAAGATAATAGGGGGCGTTGGGGATGGCTACACCTTC.

The rearrangement uses TRBV18 and TRBJ2-7; TRBD2 agrees at 7 bases. This CDR3 is 14 amino acids long. Germline CDR1 KGHSH, CDR2 LQKENI. V was clipped by 2 bases and J by 6 bases; unmatched bases: 7. CDR3: CASSPSQGGREQYF. The CDR3 nucleotides are TGTGCCAGCTCACCAAGTCAGGGAGGGCGCGAGCAGTACTTC. The variable domain in full, completed from reference TRBV18 and TRBJ2-7, reads NAGVMQNPRHLVRRRGQEARLRCSPMKGHSHVYWYRQLPEEGLKFMVYLQKENIIDESGMPKERFSAEFPKEGPSILRIQQVVRGDSAAYFCASSPSQGGREQYFGPGTRLTVT.

This clonotype occurred a few times. The V gene is TRBV27, the J gene TRBJ2-1, with TRBD2 matching over 7 bases. Germline-derived CDR1 and CDR2 are MNHEY and SMNVEV (reference sequence). This CDR3 spans 14 amino acids. Trimming cost V 8 bases and J 6 bases; bases outside gene matches: 10. CDR3 region: CASRGGALGNEQFF. The CDR3 region has the DNA TGTGCCAGCCGCGGGGGAGCCCTCGGCAATGAGCAGTTCTTC.

V gene TRBV3-1 combines with J gene TRBJ1-2, with 12 positions matching TRBD1. With 1 base clipped from V and 6 bases from J, the junction kept 3 bases outside the gene matches. This CDR3 has 15 amino acids. The germline V gene has CDR1 LGHDT and CDR2 YNNKEL (reference sequence). The CDR3 DNA follows: TGTGCCAGCAGCCAAGCAGGGGACAGGGGGCATGGCTACACCTTC. Translating it yields CASSQAGDRGHGYTF.

The chain joins TRBV11-2 to TRBJ2-7; either TRBD1 or TRBD2 may fit D (5 bases each). The CDR3 contains 14 residues. The V end was cut by 3 bases, the J end by 3 bases, with 12 bases between. In germline, CDR1 is SGHAT, CDR2 FQNNGV. CDR3 nucleotides: TGTGCCAGCAGCTTTAATGCAGGGAGCTACGAGCAGTACTTC. This translates into CASSFNAGSYEQYF.